A single sample is the source of the 6 T cell receptor beta chains below, sequenced in a study of blood T cell repertoires in COVID-19. Here immunoSEQ multiplex PCR was the method, and the copy in TCRdb shows in-frame clones only, minus some. Among about 480,000 clones listed, 85% to 90% were seen once. The sample comprised PBMCs or T cells enriched from blood (not recorded which). The receptor source for this set is a woman between 40 and 55 years old who had recovered from COVID-19.

The chain couples TRBV19 to TRBJ1-2; 9 bases are shared with TRBD1. The ends lost 8 bases at V and 9 bases at J; junction bases unmatched: 10. The CDR3 spans 13 residues. Germline V gives CDR1 LNHDA, CDR2 SQIVND (reference sequence). The CDR3 DNA is TGTGCCAGTGGTGGGGACAGGGCTTCGAGCTACACCTTC. It translates to CASGGDRASSYTF.

Notes on this clone: The junction departs from germline at one end; a sequencing error may be responsible. The V gene is TRBV19, the J gene TRBJ2-7; the match to TRBD1 covers 8 bases. This CDR3 spans 14 amino acids. Per the germline V gene, CDR1 is LNHDA and CDR2 is SQIVND (reference sequence). The CDR3, as DNA: TGTGCCAGTAGTCTAGACAGGGGTCGGGTCGAGCAGTACTTC. Residues: CASSLDRGRVEQYF.

This chain links TRBV2 with TRBJ2-7, with D perhaps matching TRBD1 (6 bases). The CDR3 totals 15 residues. Trimming took off 8 bases at V and 5 bases at J, with 22 bases between the two ends. Germline lookup yields CDR1 SNHLY and CDR2 FYNNEI. The CDR3 region has the DNA TGTGCCAGCGCTCTTACAGGGAGCCTGACTCACGAGCAGTACTTC. Its translation: CASALTGSLTHEQYF.

V usage is TRBV7-6 and J usage is TRBJ1-1; D remains ambiguous. V dropped 2 bases and J dropped 4 bases, with 8 bases sitting between them. CDR3 length: 13 residues. CDR1 SGHVS and CDR2 FNYEAQ come from the germline V gene. CDR3 in amino acids: CASSLSLVTEAFF. In nucleotides, the CDR3 is TGTGCCAGCAGCTTATCCCTAGTCACTGAAGCTTTCTTT.

V gene TRBV6-5 combines with J gene TRBJ2-1; no clear D gene. In germline, CDR1 is MNHEY, CDR2 SVGAGI. Trimming cost V 6 bases and J 3 bases, with 15 bases left between them. This CDR3 contains 15 residues. The CDR3 reads CASSLQASVYNEQFF. The CDR3 DNA reads TGTGCCAGCAGCCTCCAAGCCAGCGTCTACAATGAGCAGTTCTTC.

V is TRBV11-3 and J is TRBJ2-5, with 9 bases lining up with TRBD2. Looked up from germline, CDR1 is SGHNT and CDR2 is YENEEA. V lost 5 bases to trimming and J lost 1 base; unmatched junction nucleotides: 8. The CDR3 extends over 16 amino acids. The DNA for the CDR3 is TGTGCCAGCAGCCCCAGAGGGACTAGCCCCCAAGAGACCCAGTACTTC. Amino acid sequence: CASSPRGTSPQETQYF. Filled out from reference TRBV11-3 and TRBJ2-5, the complete variable domain reads EAGVVQSPRYKIIEKKQPVAFWCNPISGHNTLYWYLQNLGQGPELLIRYENEEAVDDSQLPKDRFSAERLKGVDSTLKIQPAELGDSAVYLCASSPRGTSPQETQYFGPGTRLLVL.